Each of the 25 T cell receptor beta chains below was sequenced from the same sample in a study of T cell changes during pregnancy in multiple sclerosis. Produced via immunoSEQ multiplex PCR; TCRdb's table is partial and in-frame only. The sample gives approximately 68,000 clones, 80% to 95% of which show up once; around 1.4% is in the top ten. Sequencing used peripheral blood, obtained in the second trimester of pregnancy. The source is a female donor with multiple sclerosis, enrolled in a pregnancy study.

The chain joins TRBV27 to TRBJ1-5; tentative D call: TRBD1 (6 bases). V was clipped by 5 bases and J by 4 bases, with 15 bases between them. In germline, CDR1 is MNHEY, CDR2 SMNVEV (reference sequence). The CDR3 is 15 residues long. The CDR3 bases are TGTGCCAGCAGTCTCTCTCGCAGGGGAAATCAGCCCCAGCATTTT. Its protein is CASSLSRRGNQPQHF.

The CDR3 here is CASSFGGLQPQHF. CDR3 bases: TGTGCCAGCAGCTTCGGGGGGCTTCAGCCCCAGCATTTT. The V gene is TRBV7-9, the J gene TRBJ1-5, with D tentatively TRBD1 (6 bases). Germline V gene lookup returns CDR1 SEHNR and CDR2 FQNEAQ (reference sequence). V lost 3 bases to trimming and J lost 6 bases, with 9 bases between them. This CDR3 region has 13 residues.

The chain recombines TRBV7-3 with TRBJ2-2, with TRBD2 matching 10 bases. CDR3 length equals 14 residues. Germline V CDR1 and CDR2: SGHTA, FQGTGA. The V segment lost 5 bases and the J segment 7 bases; nucleotides outside the gene matches: 4. CDR3 in amino acids: CASSPGLAIGELFF. Written as DNA, the CDR3 is TGTGCCAGCAGCCCGGGACTAGCGATCGGGGAGCTGTTTTTT.

This chain connects TRBV7-2 to TRBJ1-2; D unresolved. Germline values: CDR1 SGHTA, CDR2 FQGNSA. Trimming cost V 1 base and J 4 bases, with 13 bases left between them. The length of the CDR3 is 15 residues. This chain's CDR3 is CASSLGYRSSYGYTF. The CDR3 coding sequence is TGTGCCAGCAGCTTAGGATACAGATCTTCCTATGGCTACACCTTC.

V is TRBV5-1 and J is TRBJ2-1; 9 bases agree with TRBD1. CDR1 is SGHRS and CDR2 is YFSETQ in the germline V gene. The CDR3 sequence is 17 residues long. V trimming: 1 base; J trimming: 7 bases; junction bases outside the gene matches: 12. The CDR3, as DNA: TGCGCCAGCAGCTTGAACCTTGGGGGACAGGGCGTGAATGAGCAGTTCTTC. It codes for CASSLNLGGQGVNEQFF.

The chain uses TRBV7-2 and TRBJ2-6; D is undetermined. CDR3 length: 15 residues. CDR1 is SGHTA, CDR2 FQGNSA, per germline. The V gene lost 1 base and the J gene lost 4 bases, with 8 bases spanning the gap. This CDR3 reads CASSLGGSGANVLTF. DNA of the CDR3: TGTGCCAGCAGCTTAGGCGGTTCCGGGGCCAACGTCCTGACTTTC. Variable domain in full (rest from reference TRBV7-2 and TRBJ2-6): GAGVSQSPSNKVTEKGKDVELRCDPISGHTALYWYRQSLGQGLEFLIYFQGNSAPDKSGLPSDRFSAERTGGSVSTLTIQRTQQEDSAVYLCASSLGGSGANVLTFGAGSRLTVL.

V is TRBV4-2 and J is TRBJ2-7; the match to TRBD2 covers 13 bases. V lost 3 bases and J lost 0; bases outside the gene matches: 14. The germline CDR1 and CDR2 sequences are LGHNA and YNFKEQ. The CDR3 is 20 amino acids. The CDR3 region is CASSQAGTSGAPVSSYEQYF. CDR3 bases: TGTGCCAGCAGCCAGGCAGGGACTAGCGGGGCACCGGTGAGCTCCTACGAGCAGTACTTC.

The rearrangement links TRBV7-9 to TRBJ2-5, with 12 nucleotides matching TRBD1. Losses at the gene ends were 3 bases for V and 4 bases for J; bases not matched to a gene: 3. Germline V gene lookup returns CDR1 SEHNR and CDR2 FQNEAQ (reference sequence). The CDR3 spans 15 residues. The chain's CDR3 is CASSLGQGAGETQYF. Here the CDR3 DNA reads TGTGCCAGCAGCTTGGGACAGGGGGCGGGAGAGACCCAGTACTTC.

The chain links TRBV10-3 to TRBJ1-1; D may be TRBD1 (5 bases). The V gene lost 4 bases and the J gene lost 4 bases, with 16 bases spanning the gap. There are 15 residues in the CDR3. The germline CDR1 and CDR2 sequences are ENHRY and SYGVKD. CDR3 region: CAISVRGGEGTEAFF. DNA of the CDR3: TGTGCCATCAGTGTGCGGGGGGGGGAGGGCACTGAAGCTTTCTTT.

This sequence joins TRBV5-1 and TRBJ1-2; D remains unclear. Per the germline V gene, CDR1 is SGHRS and CDR2 is YFSETQ. The CDR3 has 15 amino acids. V was clipped by 0 bases and J by 8 bases, with 17 bases between them. CDR3 sequence (DNA): TGCGCCAGCAGCTTGGCCCCTCCGACGCCGGGAGGCTACACCTTC. Translation gives CASSLAPPTPGGYTF.

This chain connects TRBV19 to TRBJ2-5; the match to TRBD2 covers 7 bases. V lost 6 bases, J lost 5 bases, and 15 bases stayed unmatched. CDR3 length: 16 residues. Germline V gives CDR1 LNHDA, CDR2 SQIVND (reference sequence). CDR3 bases: TGTGCCAGTAGCATTGGGGGGGATGTGGTCGGCGAGACCCAGTACTTC. Translated, it gives CASSIGGDVVGETQYF.

The CDR3 sequence is CASSETGLPETQYF. The CDR3 DNA reads as TGTGCCAGTAGTGAGACAGGGCTCCCAGAGACCCAGTACTTC. The V and J genes are TRBV19 and TRBJ2-5; TRBD1 aligns across 7 bases. The CDR3 runs to 14 residues. Germline V CDR1 and CDR2: LNHDA, SQIVND (reference sequence). Trimming cost V 5 bases and J 4 bases; bases outside gene matches: 7.

The chain combines TRBV7-2 with TRBJ2-7, with D possibly matching TRBD1 (5 bases). The germline V gene has CDR1 SGHTA and CDR2 FQGNSA. The CDR3 spans 13 residues. The ends were cut back, 2 bases at V and 3 bases at J, with 8 bases in the middle. CDR3 residues: CASSLQGRYEQYF. The CDR3 coding sequence is TGTGCCAGCAGCTTACAGGGCCGCTACGAGCAGTACTTC.

This clone was counted a few times. The CDR3 is CAWSLGRSNQPQHF. CDR3 coding DNA: TGTGCCTGGAGCCTGGGGCGGAGCAATCAGCCCCAGCATTTT. The chain links TRBV30 to TRBJ1-5, with D perhaps TRBD1 (5 bases). The V end lost 3 bases, the J end lost 1 base, and 10 bases lay between the germline ends. The CDR3 totals 14 residues. Per germline, CDR1 GTSNPN and CDR2 SVGIG (reference sequence).

CDR3 nucleotide sequence: TGTGCCAGCAGTGACGGCAGGGGGGCTGAAAAACTGTTTTTT. Its translation is CASSDGRGAEKLFF. This sequence joins TRBV6-4 and TRBJ1-4; 7 nucleotides agree with TRBD1. The CDR3 has 14 residues. The V and J ends lost 2 bases and 7 bases, in that order; junction bases with no gene match: 4. The V gene's germline CDR1 is MRHNA and CDR2 SNTAGT.

The V call is TRBV7-3, the J call TRBJ2-4; D unclear. The CDR3 covers 13 residues. V lost 1 base to trimming and J lost 5 bases, with 6 bases between them. CDR1 is SGHTA, CDR2 FQGTGA, per germline. The CDR3, as DNA: TGTGCCAGCAGCTTAAGTCTCCAAAACATTCAGTACTTC. This codes for CASSLSLQNIQYF.

The V and J genes are TRBV7-9 and TRBJ2-1; a possible D gene is TRBD2 (6 bases). The CDR3 has 14 amino acids. Germline loops: CDR1 SEHNR, CDR2 FQNEAQ (reference sequence). The V and J ends lost 5 bases and 7 bases respectively, with 15 bases between them. CDR3 loop: CASSPRASGNEQFF. The CDR3 bases are TGTGCCAGCAGCCCCAGGGCCAGCGGGAATGAGCAGTTCTTC.

The chain carries TRBV12-5 and TRBJ2-2; no definite D call. Germline CDR1 reads LGHNT; CDR2 reads FRNRAP. The CDR3 spans 15 residues. The V gene lost 5 bases and the J gene lost 1 base, with 11 bases spanning the gap. CDR3 DNA sequence: TGTGCTAGTGGTCCCCCGCAGCGGAACACCGGGGAGCTGTTTTTT. Its protein is CASGPPQRNTGELFF.

In its sample, this clone was seen once. V gene TRBV18 combines with J gene TRBJ2-5; D gene unclear. The V gene's germline CDR1 is KGHSH and CDR2 LQKENI. V dropped 3 bases and J dropped 5 bases, with 10 bases sitting between them. The CDR3 consists of 13 residues. This chain's CDR3 is CASSPGLRETQYF. CDR3 sequence (DNA): TGTGCCAGCTCACCGGGCCTCCGGGAGACCCAGTACTTC.

The chain combines TRBV9 with TRBJ1-1; D is perhaps TRBD1 (5 bases). Trimming removed 0 bases at V and 7 bases at J, with 13 bases between. Per the germline V gene, CDR1 is SGDLS and CDR2 is YYNGEE. The CDR3 spans 14 residues. CDR3 DNA: TGTGCCAGCAGCGTAGTGACAGCTAGTAATGAAGCTTTCTTT. Its protein is CASSVVTASNEAFF. Full variable domain (remainder filled in from reference TRBV9 and TRBJ1-1): DSGVTQTPKHLITATGQRVTLRCSPRSGDLSVYWYQQSLDQGLQFLIQYYNGEERAKGNILERFSAQQFPDLHSELNLSSLELGDSALYFCASSVVTASNEAFFGQGTRLTVV.

This chain links TRBV18 with TRBJ2-7; possibly TRBD2 for D (5 bases). The germline CDR1 and CDR2 sequences are KGHSH and LQKENI. V lost 1 base and J 2 bases, leaving 12 bases between the germline ends. This CDR3 region has 15 residues. The CDR3: CASSPLRGSAYEQYF. CDR3 sequence (DNA): TGTGCCAGCTCACCACTACGGGGTAGTGCCTACGAGCAGTACTTC.

The genes are TRBV2 and TRBJ2-3; 9 positions agree with TRBD2. With V trimmed by 2 bases and J by 0 bases, 15 bases remained unmatched. The CDR3 runs 20 residues. Germline-derived CDR1 and CDR2 are SNHLY and FYNNEI. The CDR3 nucleotides read TGTGCCAGCAGTGAATACCCCCCGGCACTAGCGGGTCCTAGCACAGATACGCAGTATTTT. It is translated as CASSEYPPALAGPSTDTQYF.

This clone was recorded once. The V gene is TRBV7-2, the J gene TRBJ1-1; tentative D call: TRBD1 (5 bases). From germline, CDR1 is SGHTA and CDR2 FQGNSA. V was pared by 5 bases and J by 4 bases, with 14 bases between. The CDR3 has 14 amino acids. The CDR3 DNA follows: TGTGCCAGCAGCCTCGGGTGGGGGGGCACTGAAGCTTTCTTT. Its translation: CASSLGWGGTEAFF.

This chain joins TRBV6-1 and TRBJ2-1; TRBD1 aligns across 7 bases. The CDR3 has 16 residues. V gave up 3 bases and J gave up 6 bases; unmatched junction bases: 11. The germline V gene has CDR1 MNHNS and CDR2 SASEGT. CDR3 coding DNA: TGTGCCAGCAGTGAGCTTCCGGGACAGCTAATCAATGAGCAGTTCTTC. It codes for CASSELPGQLINEQFF.

The chain has TRBV2 and TRBJ2-2; D is unresolved. The CDR3 is 14 residues long. V was clipped by 8 bases and J by 1 base, with 11 bases between them. Germline lookup yields CDR1 SNHLY and CDR2 FYNNEI. The CDR3 DNA sequence: TGTGCCAGCTATAGAGTGTGGAACACCGGGGAGCTGTTTTTT. This sequence encodes CASYRVWNTGELFF.